This note documents a single T cell receptor beta chain sequence. Its antigen is still unknown. Per-nucleotide qualities are absent, and no much larger clonotype sits a single base away. The data were obtained in a study of blood T cells in healthy people across ages (dated by TCRdb to between 2015 and 2016). About the full investigation: In model experiments, roughly one uniquely barcoded TCR beta cDNA molecule per two T cells was captured by template switching. Age-related changes in TCR beta repertoire diversity were measured in the study by deep sequencing normalized with unique cDNA molecular identifiers. Donors were grouped into four age groups: young (average about 15 years), middle-aged (approximately 41), aged (around 56) and long-lived (over 80). Donors of different ages were randomly distributed across sequencing lanes to avoid experimental bias. The study analyzed two additional independent replicas of 1 million unique cDNA reads from the same blood draw for two donors, one aged 18 to 29 and one aged 80 or older. Study-level results and caveats: Estimates of total diversity based on one million sequenced T cells were regarded as lower bounds and as underestimates. As age increased, observed TCR beta diversity per million T cells dropped in a roughly linear way, and a significant reduction was already evident by age 40. There was a strong correlation between observed TCR beta diversity and the percentage of naive T cells measured by flow cytometry. Compared with the aged group, more naive CD4+ T cells, fewer expanded clones and increased TCR diversity were shown by the long-lived group, suggesting age selection. Since profiling was done on bulk unsorted PBMCs, naive and antigen-experienced compartments could not be conclusively compared. The CMV infection status of donors was not known, potentially confounding age-related changes in expanded clonotypes.

The donors were under 40 Caucasian individuals from Russia, aged roughly 6 to 100 years, who were systemically healthy. Around 10 milliliters of peripheral blood were drawn from each donor into EDTA-treated Vacutainer tubes. Ficoll-Paque density-gradient centrifugation was used to isolate PBMCs, with at least 6.5 million per sample. Trizol reagent was used to extract total RNA from the PBMCs, yielding at least 6 micrograms per sample. The percentages of naive CD45RAhigh/CD27high T cells were determined by flow cytometry on a PBMC aliquot from every donor. V is trimmed back by 3 bases and J by 1 base, and the junction contains 3 bases that no gene match accounts for. CDR1 SGHRS and CDR2 YFSETQ were looked up in the germline V gene. Measured from the cysteine to the phenylalanine, the CDR3 is 16 residues long. The kept DNA is CDR3 alone, 48 bases in frame from the first base. Libraries were constructed by 5' RACE. This sample was sequenced with an Illumina HiSeq 2500. A second PCR of about 7 to 12 cycles was run with a J-beta primer mix and a sample-barcoded 5' primer. A template-switch 5' adaptor carrying 12 random nucleotides introduced a unique molecular identifier onto each TCR beta cDNA molecule. Each sample yielded at least 2.5 million CDR3-containing paired-end reads. First-strand cDNA synthesis was performed from all RNA using the Mint cDNA synthesis kit, with priming by a TRBC-specific oligonucleotide. All cDNA was treated with uracil-DNA glycosylase and then went through a first 18-cycle PCR with the universal primers M1SS and BC2_uni_R. Processing in the source paper ran as follows. For normalization, 1 million high-quality reads were randomly selected from each sample, with every read carrying a distinct molecular identifier. Reads with shared molecular identifiers were discarded instead of being binned into consensus sequences. CDR3 identification, clonotype clustering and error correction used MiTCR with a Q25 quality threshold and the strictest error-elimination algorithm. Lower-bound total TCR beta diversity was estimated with a nonparametric unseen species model using Euler transformation. Using fastp trimming at Q25 and MiXCR clonotype assembly, TCRdb reanalyzed the public sequencing data and kept in-frame beta chains. Every entry covers one CDR3 protein and lists the most common genes and DNA from its rows. These V and J calls originate from TCRdb's pipeline instead of the authors' own analysis. The sample table records 650,000 to 1,000,000 distinct CDR3 sequences; roughly 34% of these occur just once. The ten largest clones add up to under 15% of the sample.

Here the chain combines TRBV5-1 and TRBJ2-2; the junction holds 10 bases that match TRBD1. Material for sequencing was blood. The clonotype was recovered from a man between 18 and 35 years old in good health. The DNA sequence is as follows: TGCGCCAGCAGCTCGACAGGGGGCGGGAACACCGGGGAGCTGTTTTTT. The encoded protein is CASSSTGGGNTGELFF.